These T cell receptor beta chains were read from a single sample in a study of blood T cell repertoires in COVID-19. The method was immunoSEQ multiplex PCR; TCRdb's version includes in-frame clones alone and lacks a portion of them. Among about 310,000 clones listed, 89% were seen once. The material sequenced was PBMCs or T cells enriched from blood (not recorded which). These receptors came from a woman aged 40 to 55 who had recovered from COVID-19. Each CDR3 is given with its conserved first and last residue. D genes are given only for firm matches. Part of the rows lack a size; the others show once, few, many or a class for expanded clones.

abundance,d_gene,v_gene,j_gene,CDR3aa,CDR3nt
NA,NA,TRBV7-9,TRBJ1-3,CASSLDSLSGNTIYF,TGTGCCAGCAGCCTGGACTCTCTCTCTGGAAACACCATATATTTT
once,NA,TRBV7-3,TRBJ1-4,CASSTTPGKDIPNEKLFF,TGTGCCAGCAGCACCACACCAGGGAAGGACATACCTAATGAAAAACTGTTTTTT
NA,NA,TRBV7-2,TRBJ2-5,CASSPRGYQETQYF,TGTGCCAGCAGCCCAAGGGGGTACCAAGAGACCCAGTACTTC
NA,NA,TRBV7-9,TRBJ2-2,CASSRGGLGTTGELFF,TGTGCCAGCAGCCGTGGGGGACTCGGAACCACCGGGGAGCTGTTTTTT
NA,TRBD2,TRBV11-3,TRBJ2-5,CASSPRLAGRETQYF,TGTGCCAGCAGCCCTCGACTAGCGGGAAGGGAGACCCAGTACTTC
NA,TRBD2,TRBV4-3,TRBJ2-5,CASSQDTGLGETQYF,TGCGCCAGCAGCCAAGATACGGGACTAGGGGAGACCCAGTACTTC
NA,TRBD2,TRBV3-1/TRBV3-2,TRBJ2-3,CASSQTGGPDTQYF,TGTGCCAGCAGCCAGACGGGAGGGCCAGATACGCAGTATTTT
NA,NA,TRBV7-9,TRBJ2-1,CASSPHGPYNEQFF,TGTGCCAGCAGCCCCCATGGCCCGTACAATGAGCAGTTCTTC
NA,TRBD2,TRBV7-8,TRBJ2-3,CASSRSSGGAADTQYF,TGTGCCAGCAGTCGATCTAGCGGGGGGGCCGCAGATACGCAGTATTTT
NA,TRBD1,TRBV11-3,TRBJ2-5,CASSLRTGSGETQYF,TGTGCCAGCAGCTTAAGGACAGGCTCGGGGGAGACCCAGTACTTC
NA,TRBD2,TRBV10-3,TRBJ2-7,CAISERSGEGEQYF,TGTGCCATCAGTGAGCGGAGCGGGGAAGGCGAGCAGTACTTC
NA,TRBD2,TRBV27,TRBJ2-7,CASSWGGTYEQYF,TGTGCCAGCAGTTGGGGGGGGACCTACGAGCAGTACTTC
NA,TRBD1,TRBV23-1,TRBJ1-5,CASMPLRSDRGRSSNQPQHF,TGCGCCAGCATGCCCCTTAGGTCCGACAGGGGACGGTCGAGCAATCAGCCCCAGCATTTT
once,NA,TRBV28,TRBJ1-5,CASSFEFQPQHF,TGTGCCAGCAGTTTCGAGTTCCAACCCCAGCATTTT
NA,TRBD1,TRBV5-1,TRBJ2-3,CASSQGAGTTQYF,TGCGCCAGCAGCCAGGGGGCCGGAACGACGCAGTATTTT
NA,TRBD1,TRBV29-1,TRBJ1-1,CSVYRGPQPEAFF,TGCAGCGTTTACAGGGGGCCCCAACCTGAAGCTTTCTTT
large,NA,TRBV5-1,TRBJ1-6,CASSLGRGNDNSPLHF,TGCGCCAGCAGCTTGGGCAGGGGAAATGATAATTCACCCCTCCACTTT
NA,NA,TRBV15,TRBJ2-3,CATSRVPSTDTQYF,TGTGCCACCAGCAGAGTTCCAAGCACAGATACGCAGTATTTT
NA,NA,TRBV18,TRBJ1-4,CASSPPGGLNEKLFF,TGTGCCAGCTCACCACCGGGGGGGTTAAATGAAAAACTGTTTTTT
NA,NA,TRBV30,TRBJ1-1,CAWSVDSRGSTEAFF,TGTGCCTGGAGTGTAGACTCCCGGGGGTCAACTGAAGCTTTCTTT
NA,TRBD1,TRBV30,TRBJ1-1,CAWSVQGVEAFF,TGTGCCTGGAGTGTGCAGGGGGTAGAAGCTTTCTTT
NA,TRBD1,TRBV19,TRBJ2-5,CASSPPGQGETQYF,TGTGCCAGTAGTCCCCCGGGACAGGGGGAGACCCAGTACTTC
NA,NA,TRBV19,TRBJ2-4,CASSITSETVVQYF,TGTGCCAGTAGTATCACCTCCGAGACAGTCGTTCAGTACTTC
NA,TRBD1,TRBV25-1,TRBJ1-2,CASSGATGVEGYTF,TGTGCCAGCAGTGGGGCTACAGGGGTGGAGGGCTACACCTTC
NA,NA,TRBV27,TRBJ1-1,CASSLSGHVNTEAFF,TGTGCCAGCAGTTTATCGGGACACGTTAACACTGAAGCTTTCTTT
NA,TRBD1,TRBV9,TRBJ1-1,CASSVGTGLKGTEAFF,TGTGCCAGCAGCGTAGGGACAGGACTAAAGGGGACTGAAGCTTTCTTT
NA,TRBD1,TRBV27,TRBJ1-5,CASSPTGTGGNQPQHF,TGTGCCAGCAGCCCAACCGGGACAGGGGGCAATCAGCCCCAGCATTTT
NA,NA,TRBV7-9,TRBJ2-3,CASSRTATDTQYF,TGTGCCAGCAGCCGTACAGCCACAGATACGCAGTATTTT